This T cell receptor (beta chain) was observed in a study of T-cell reconstitution after alpha-beta-depleted transplantation in children. The library targeted TCRbeta and was prepared with unique molecular identifiers. TCRdb re-called the PCR reads through MiXCR, storing one row per CDR3 protein. Of fewer than 350,000 distinct CDR3 sequences in the sample, roughly 10% are singletons; the top ten hold about 25%. This clonotype has just a few counts. The antigen is not known. Broader study findings: One year after transplant, T-cell counts and diversity came mostly from newly produced T cells.

Germline V CDR1 and CDR2: DFQATT, SNEGSKA (reference sequence). The CDR3 totals 12 residues. The chain uses TRBV20-1 and TRBJ2-5; D gene unclear. The J call may be faulty, since TRBJ2-1 better matches the DNA end. The receptor was isolated from a male patient under 10 years old who had a stem cell transplant for chronic granulomatous disease, so the T cells may come from the graft donor. The source material was peripheral blood, sampled 180 days after TCRalphabeta/CD19-depleted stem cell transplant. DNA for the CDR3: TGCAGTGCTAGAACGAACCAAGAGACCCAGTTCTTC. It yields the protein CSARTNQETQFF.